The T cell receptor beta chain under discussion was sequenced for a study of cytomegalovirus exposure and HLA in healthy donors. This clone has just one count. PCR was performed using 60 Vbeta and 13 Jbeta primers. The data were produced by immunoSEQ multiplex PCR, yet TCRdb's version contains in-frame clones alone and is incomplete. The sample lists roughly 180,000 clones, 80% to 85% occurring once. The trim removed 5 bases at V and 3 bases at J, leaving 6 bases unmatched. Germline lookup yields CDR1 SGHVS and CDR2 FNYEAQ. CDR3 length equals 14 residues. V is TRBV7-6 and J is TRBJ1-1, with 7 bases fitting TRBD1. This clonotype was obtained from a man aged 25-45 years in good health and CMV-seronegative. The sequencing sample was made of PBMCs. The CDR3 protein is CASSPGTGDTEAFF. The CDR3 nucleotides are TGTGCCAGCAGCCCCGGCACAGGGGACACTGAAGCTTTCTTT.